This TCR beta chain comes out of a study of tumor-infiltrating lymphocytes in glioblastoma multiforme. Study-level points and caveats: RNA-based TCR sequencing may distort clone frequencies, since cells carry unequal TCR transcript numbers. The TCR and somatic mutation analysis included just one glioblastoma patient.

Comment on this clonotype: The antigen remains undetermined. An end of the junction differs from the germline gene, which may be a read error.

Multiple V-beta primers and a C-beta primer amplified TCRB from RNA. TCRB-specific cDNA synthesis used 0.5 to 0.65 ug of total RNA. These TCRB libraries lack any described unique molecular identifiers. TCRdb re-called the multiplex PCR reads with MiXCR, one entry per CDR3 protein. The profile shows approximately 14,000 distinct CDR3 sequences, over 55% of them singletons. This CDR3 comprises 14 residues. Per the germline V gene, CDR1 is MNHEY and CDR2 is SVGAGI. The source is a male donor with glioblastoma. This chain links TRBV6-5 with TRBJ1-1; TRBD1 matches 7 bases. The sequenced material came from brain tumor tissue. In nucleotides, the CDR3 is TGTGCCAGCAGGGGACAGAGGAAAAACATTGAAGCTTTCTTT. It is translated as CASRGQRKNIEAFF.